This is a list of T cell receptor beta chains from one sample in a study of T cell changes during pregnancy in multiple sclerosis. Sequencing was performed with immunoSEQ multiplex PCR; in TCRdb, only in-frame clones are kept and a portion is missing. The data contain more than 85,000 clones, more than 90% of them singletons. Source: peripheral blood, taken in the second trimester of pregnancy. Receptor source: a female donor with multiple sclerosis, enrolled in a pregnancy study. The CDR3 runs from the conserved cysteine through the conserved F or W. A D gene is named only where the DNA matches it firmly. A row's size may be missing; if present it is once, few, many or a size class.

J | D | V | size | CDR3 | DNA
TRBJ2-1 | TRBD1 | TRBV18 | NA | CASSLGDRGFDEQFF | TGTGCCAGCTCACTAGGTGACAGGGGGTTCGATGAGCAGTTCTTC
TRBJ2-7 | TRBD1 | TRBV19 | NA | CASSRSGTVTYEQYF | TGTGCCAGTAGCCGTTCCGGGACAGTTACCTACGAGCAGTACTTC
TRBJ1-5 | NA | TRBV6-1 | NA | CASSERQGRGQPQHF | TGTGCCAGCAGTGAACGGCAGGGGAGGGGGCAGCCCCAGCATTTT
TRBJ1-2 | NA | TRBV2 | NA | CASSEGQGGNYGYTF | TGTGCCAGCAGTGAAGGTCAGGGAGGCAACTATGGCTACACCTTC
TRBJ1-2 | TRBD1 | TRBV14 | once | CASSRQGDFYGYTF | TGTGCCAGCAGCCGGCAGGGGGATTTCTATGGCTACACCTTC
TRBJ2-5 | TRBD2 | TRBV5-1 | few | CASSPTRGFQETQYF | TGCGCCAGCAGCCCAACGCGGGGGTTCCAAGAGACCCAGTACTTC
TRBJ1-1 | NA | TRBV11-2 | once | CASSLLGGAFF | TGTGCCAGCAGCTTACTAGGAGGAGCTTTCTTT
TRBJ1-1 | NA | TRBV28 | NA | CASTAGNTEAFF | TGTGCCAGCACTGCGGGGAACACTGAAGCTTTCTTT
TRBJ1-2 | NA | TRBV10-3 | NA | CAISASGEGVRHGYTF | TGTGCCATCAGCGCTAGCGGGGAAGGGGTTAGGCATGGCTACACCTTC
TRBJ2-3 | NA | TRBV7-3 | NA | CASSLARQAADTQYF | TGTGCCAGCAGCTTAGCCAGGCAAGCGGCAGATACGCAGTATTTT
TRBJ1-1 | NA | TRBV29-1 | NA | CSVRGQITEAFF | TGCAGCGTTCGCGGACAGATCACTGAAGCTTTCTTT
TRBJ2-1 | TRBD2 | TRBV6-7 | NA | CASSYTAGGPFTLNEQFF | TGTGCCAGCAGTTACACAGCGGGAGGGCCATTCACGCTGAATGAGCAGTTCTTC
TRBJ2-5 | NA | TRBV5-1 | NA | CASSSGTQETQYF | TGCGCCAGCAGTAGCGGAACGCAAGAGACCCAGTACTTC
TRBJ2-1 | TRBD1 | TRBV14 | NA | CASSRDRAVNEQFF | TGTGCCAGCAGCCGGGACAGGGCAGTCAATGAGCAGTTCTTC
TRBJ1-1 | NA | TRBV11-2 | NA | CASSPIGGRTEAFF | TGTGCCAGCAGCCCGATCGGGGGGCGTACTGAAGCTTTCTTT
TRBJ2-7 | NA | TRBV7-2 | NA | CASSLSTPYEQYF | TGTGCCAGCAGCTTGAGCACGCCCTACGAGCAGTACTTC
TRBJ1-1 | TRBD1 | TRBV6-5 | NA | CASSDRAYTEAFF | TGTGCCAGCAGTGACAGGGCCTACACTGAAGCTTTCTTT
TRBJ2-2 | NA | TRBV6-1 | NA | CASSDLNTGELFF | TGTGCCAGCAGTGACCTTAACACCGGGGAGCTGTTTTTT
TRBJ2-1 | TRBD2 | TRBV9 | NA | CASSVAGSGVYNEQFF | TGTGCCAGCAGCGTAGCAGGTAGCGGGGTCTACAATGAGCAGTTCTTC
TRBJ2-3 | TRBD2 | TRBV5-4 | NA | CASSSLSGGADTQYF | TGTGCCAGCAGCTCCCTCTCGGGAGGGGCAGATACGCAGTATTTT
TRBJ2-1 | NA | TRBV6-1 | NA | CASRYSSSYNEQFF | TGTGCCAGCAGATATTCGAGCTCCTACAATGAGCAGTTCTTC
TRBJ1-2 | NA | TRBV29-1 | NA | CSVGHVSYGYTF | TGCAGCGTTGGACATGTCTCCTATGGCTACACCTTC
TRBJ1-1 | NA | TRBV19 | once | CASSIEAGLNTEAFF | TGTGCCAGTAGTATAGAGGCAGGCCTGAACACTGAAGCTTTCTTT
TRBJ2-3 | NA | TRBV7-6 | NA | CASSLGFGATALDTQYF | TGTGCCAGCAGCTTAGGATTTGGGGCTACCGCGCTGGATACGCAGTATTTT
TRBJ1-2 | NA | TRBV18 | once | CASSPREAGYGYTF | TGTGCCAGCTCACCAAGGGAGGCAGGCTATGGCTACACCTTC
TRBJ2-2 | TRBD2 | TRBV10-3 | NA | CAISTSGSGGTGELFF | TGTGCCATCAGTACTAGCGGGAGCGGGGGCACCGGGGAGCTGTTTTTT
TRBJ1-2 | NA | TRBV5-1 | NA | CASSLGGDYRPNYGYTF | TGCGCCAGCAGCTTAGGCGGGGACTACCGACCCAACTATGGCTACACCTTC
TRBJ1-1 | TRBD1 | TRBV5-5 | NA | CASSRDGTGLTEAFF | TGTGCCAGCAGCAGGGACGGGACAGGGCTCACTGAAGCTTTCTTT
TRBJ1-1 | NA | TRBV21-1 | few | CASRSQNTEAFF | TGTGCCAGCAGGTCACAGAACACTGAAGCTTTCTTT
TRBJ2-7 | TRBD2 | TRBV5-1 | NA | CASSLAAGRDYEQYF | TGCGCCAGCAGCTTGGCGGCAGGGAGGGACTACGAGCAGTACTTC
TRBJ2-7 | NA | TRBV6-1 | NA | CASSEWGGPSSYEQYF | TGTGCCAGCAGTGAATGGGGGGGCCCGAGCTCCTACGAGCAGTACTTC
TRBJ1-5 | NA | TRBV28 | NA | CASSFIPRFNQPQHF | TGTGCCAGCAGTTTCATCCCGCGCTTCAATCAGCCCCAGCATTTT
TRBJ2-7 | NA | TRBV7-2 | NA | CASSLGVGSAPYEQYF | TGTGCCAGCAGCTTAGGGGTAGGGAGCGCTCCCTACGAGCAGTACTTC
TRBJ1-4 | TRBD1 | TRBV27 | NA | CASSPPGQGANEKLFF | TGTGCCAGCAGTCCACCCGGACAGGGTGCTAATGAAAAACTGTTTTTT
TRBJ2-3 | NA | TRBV19 | NA | CASSMLGADTQYF | TGTGCCAGTAGTATGCTAGGCGCAGATACGCAGTATTTT
TRBJ1-5 | TRBD1 | TRBV7-8 | NA | CASSTGLRQGPSNQPQHF | TGTGCCAGCAGCACAGGACTCAGACAGGGACCTAGCAATCAGCCCCAGCATTTT
TRBJ2-7 | NA | TRBV13 | once | CASSIGGRTRDYEQYF | TGTGCCAGCAGCATAGGGGGCCGGACTAGGGACTACGAGCAGTACTTC
TRBJ2-1 | NA | TRBV7-6 | NA | CASTPGGDNEQFF | TGTGCCAGCACCCCAGGCGGGGACAATGAGCAGTTCTTC